These T cell receptor beta chains were read from a single sample in a study of cytomegalovirus exposure and HLA in healthy donors. Produced via immunoSEQ multiplex PCR; TCRdb's table is partial and in-frame only. The sample has 240,000 or so clones; 80% to 85% are singletons. The sequenced sample consisted of PBMCs. The receptors originated from a woman in her sixties in good health and CMV-seropositive. CDR3s include the opening cysteine and the closing phenylalanine or tryptophan. The D gene is left open where the match is weak. The listing skips clone size in some rows; elsewhere it reads once, few, many or a size class.

D | J | size | V | DNA | CDR3
- | TRBJ2-2 | - | TRBV7-9 | TGTGCCAGCAACTTTCCAAGACTTCGGGAGCTGTTTTTT | CASNFPRLRELFF
- | TRBJ2-2 | - | TRBV7-2 | TGTGCCAGCAGCCCCCCCGGAGCCGGGGAGCTGTTTTTT | CASSPPGAGELFF
TRBD1 | TRBJ1-5 | once | TRBV15 | TGTGCCACCAGCCGAGGGGGCCGCAATCAGCCCCAGCATTTT | CATSRGGRNQPQHF
TRBD1 | TRBJ1-6 | few | TRBV30 | TGTGCCTGGAGTATTGGGATTGACCGGGACAGGGAACTCTATAATTCACCCCTCCACTTT | CAWSIGIDRDRELYNSPLHF
TRBD1 | TRBJ2-7 | - | TRBV28 | TGTGCCAGCAGTTCAGTTTATACAGGGGGCCAGAAAAACGAGCAGTACTTC | CASSSVYTGGQKNEQYF
- | TRBJ1-1 | once | TRBV6-6 | TGTGCCAGCAGCTTTCTTGACAAGAACACTGAAGCTTTCTTT | CASSFLDKNTEAFF
- | TRBJ2-1 | - | TRBV15 | TGTGCCACCAGCAGAGATCGGAGGGGGCAGTTCTTC | CATSRDRRGQFF
- | TRBJ1-1 | - | TRBV11-2 | TGTGCCAGCAGCTGGCAATCGAGGAGCACTGAAGCTTTCTTT | CASSWQSRSTEAFF
TRBD2 | TRBJ2-7 | - | TRBV11-3 | TGTGCCAGCAGCTTAGCGGGAGGGCCGGTGTACGAGCAGTACTTC | CASSLAGGPVYEQYF
- | TRBJ1-2 | few | TRBV6-6 | TGTGCCAGCAGTTCGATATGGACAAAATTATTGTATGGCTACACCTTC | CASSSIWTKLLYGYTF
TRBD1 | TRBJ2-1 | - | TRBV6-1 | TGTGCCAGCACTACGGGACAGGGGGCAGGCAATGAGCAGTTCTTC | CASTTGQGAGNEQFF
TRBD1 | TRBJ2-5 | - | TRBV5-1 | TGCGCCAGCAGCTTGGGGGCGGCCGGGACAGGGCAAGAGACCCAGTACTTC | CASSLGAAGTGQETQYF
- | TRBJ2-1 | - | TRBV5-5 | TGTGCCAGCAGTTACAGGGTTAGTGAGCAGTTCTTC | CASSYRVSEQFF
- | TRBJ1-1 | - | TRBV5-1 | TGCGCCAGCAGCTCCCTCGAGACAGCCCTGAACACTGAAGCTTTCTTT | CASSSLETALNTEAFF
TRBD2 | TRBJ2-2 | once | TRBV5-4 | TGTGCCAGCAGCTTGTCCTTTGGCGGGAGCTTGTATGGCGGGGAGCTGTTTTTT | CASSLSFGGSLYGGELFF
- | TRBJ1-2 | few | TRBV14 | TGTGCCAGCAGCCAAGACATCCTTGGGGCTTTTGGCTACACCTTC | CASSQDILGAFGYTF
- | TRBJ2-7 | - | TRBV6-6 | TGTGCCAGCACCGTTGCGACAGGTGGGGAGCAGTACTTC | CASTVATGGEQYF
- | TRBJ2-3 | - | TRBV2 | TGTGCCAGCGGGAGGACAGGTCGAGATACGCAGTATTTT | CASGRTGRDTQYF
- | TRBJ2-1 | - | TRBV19 | TGTGCCAGTAGGCCCCTCGGGAGCGAGAGCTCCTACAATGAGCAGTTCTTC | CASRPLGSESSYNEQFF
- | TRBJ2-7 | - | TRBV5-4 | TGTGTCACTTCCCTCCAGCGGGAGCAGTACTTC | CVTSLQREQYF
- | TRBJ2-1 | few | TRBV25-1 | TGTGCCAGCAGTCCCTTGGGTGGTAGCGCACTAGCCTACAATGAGCAGTTCTTC | CASSPLGGSALAYNEQFF
- | TRBJ1-3 | - | TRBV6-1 | TGTGCCAGCAGTGAAGCGGGCCCCTTCTCTGGAAACACCATATATTTT | CASSEAGPFSGNTIYF
TRBD2 | TRBJ2-7 | - | TRBV27 | TGTGCCAGCAGTTTAGACGAGCGGGGCTACGAGCAGTACTTC | CASSLDERGYEQYF
- | TRBJ1-1 | - | TRBV10-3 | TGTGCCATCAGAGCCTCCGGGACACAGAACACTGAAGCTTTCTTT | CAIRASGTQNTEAFF
- | TRBJ1-2 | - | TRBV28 | TGTGCCAGTGCCGGGCGGAGGGGCTACACCTTC | CASAGRRGYTF
TRBD2 | TRBJ2-1 | once | TRBV11-2 | TGTGCCAGCAGTCAGCGGGAGGGCGGAGAGCAGTTCTTC | CASSQREGGEQFF
TRBD2 | TRBJ2-7 | - | TRBV15 | TGTGCCACCAGCGGACACCTAGCGGGCTACTACGAGCAGTACTTC | CATSGHLAGYYEQYF
TRBD1 | TRBJ2-5 | - | TRBV19 | TGTGCCAGTAGTATTATGGGGACAGGGCGAGAGACCCAGTACTTC | CASSIMGTGRETQYF
TRBD2 | TRBJ2-7 | - | TRBV30 | TGTGCCTGGGGACAGACGGGAGGGCCGGGCGAGCAGTACTTC | CAWGQTGGPGEQYF
- | TRBJ1-2 | - | TRBV5-4 | TGTGCCAGCAGCTTGGGACAGTACAACTATGGCTACACCTTC | CASSLGQYNYGYTF
- | TRBJ2-5 | - | TRBV12-5 | TGTGCTAGTGGTTGGGGAGGACGAGAGACCCAGTACTTC | CASGWGGRETQYF
- | TRBJ2-1 | once | TRBV10-3 | TGTGCCATTGCGGGGCGGGACTCCTACAATGAGCAGTTCTTC | CAIAGRDSYNEQFF
TRBD1 | TRBJ2-6 | - | TRBV10-3 | TGTGCCATCAGGGGACAGGGGGCGCTTGGGGCCAACGTCCTGACTTTC | CAIRGQGALGANVLTF
TRBD1 | TRBJ2-3 | - | TRBV6-4 | TGTGCCAGCAGTGAGAGACAGGGGGCTGGAGATACGCAGTATTTT | CASSERQGAGDTQYF
- | TRBJ2-7 | - | TRBV29-1 | TGCAGCGTACAAGGACAGTCCTACGAGCAGTACTTC | CSVQGQSYEQYF
- | TRBJ2-7 | - | TRBV28 | TGTGCCAGCAGTTTGTCCGGGACATTATCGTTGCAGTACTTC | CASSLSGTLSLQYF
- | TRBJ2-5 | - | TRBV7-3 | TGTGCCAGCAGCTTAACGAAAGCCGAGACCCAGTACTTC | CASSLTKAETQYF
- | TRBJ1-4 | - | TRBV27 | TGTGCCAGCAGCTCCTTAAAACAAACAACTAATGAAAAACTGTTTTTT | CASSSLKQTTNEKLFF
- | TRBJ1-3 | - | TRBV14 | TGTGCCAGCAGCCAATCGTACAGCAAGTCTGGAAACACCATATATTTT | CASSQSYSKSGNTIYF
- | TRBJ1-1 | - | TRBV2 | TGTGCCAGCAGTGAACGGGGAAACACTGAAGCTTTCTTT | CASSERGNTEAFF
- | TRBJ1-5 | - | TRBV28 | TGTGCCAGCAGCCTTTCAGGTAGAGCACAGCATTTT | CASSLSGRAQHF
- | TRBJ2-3 | - | TRBV28 | TGTGCCAGCAGTGAGGGAGGCGCGGGCACAGATACGCAGTATTTT | CASSEGGAGTDTQYF
TRBD2 | TRBJ2-2 | - | TRBV7-9 | TGTGCCAGCAGCTCCGGACTAGCGCAGTACACCGGGGAGCTGTTTTTT | CASSSGLAQYTGELFF
TRBD1 | TRBJ1-3 | - | TRBV7-9 | TGTGCCAGCAGCTCGGACAGGGGAGGAAACACCATATATTTT | CASSSDRGGNTIYF
TRBD2 | TRBJ2-5 | - | TRBV9 | TGTGCCAGCACCCCGGGGGTAGCGGGAGAAGAGACCCAGTACTTC | CASTPGVAGEETQYF
- | TRBJ1-2 | - | TRBV9 | TGTGCCAGCAGCGTTGGCGGAACAATAGGCTACACCTTC | CASSVGGTIGYTF
- | TRBJ1-1 | few | TRBV28 | TGTGCCAGCAGTTTCGGCGGGGGGACTGAAGCTTTCTTT | CASSFGGGTEAFF
TRBD2 | TRBJ2-1 | - | TRBV5-1 | TGCGCCAGCAGCTTAGCCGGGACTAGCAGGTCCTACAATGAGCAGTTCTTC | CASSLAGTSRSYNEQFF
TRBD2 | TRBJ2-5 | once | TRBV6-5 | TGTGCCAGCAGTTCGGGAGGATTGTCCCAGCAGTACTTC | CASSSGGLSQQYF
TRBD2 | TRBJ2-3 | once | TRBV5-4 | TGTGCCAGCAGCTTTAAGCTAGCGGGAGTGGACACAGATACGCAGTATTTT | CASSFKLAGVDTDTQYF
TRBD2 | TRBJ2-1 | - | TRBV4-2 | TGTGCCAGCAGCCAAGATCTGGCCCTCGGGGGGGAGCAGTTCTTC | CASSQDLALGGEQFF
TRBD1 | TRBJ1-2 | once | TRBV28 | TGTGCCAGCAGTGCGCAGGGGGCGTACTATGGCTACACCTTC | CASSAQGAYYGYTF
TRBD2 | TRBJ2-2 | - | TRBV25-1 | TGTGCCAGCGCCCCTTCCGGGACTAGCGTTGACACCGGGGAGCTGTTTTTT | CASAPSGTSVDTGELFF
- | TRBJ1-6 | - | TRBV30 | TGTGCCTGGAGTGTCCAGGGAGGAAATAATTCACCCCTCCACTTT | CAWSVQGGNNSPLHF
- | TRBJ2-7 | - | TRBV19 | TGTGCCAGTAGTACAGGGGAAGCGCAGTACTTC | CASSTGEAQYF
TRBD2 | TRBJ2-1 | once | TRBV7-2 | TGTGCCAGCAGCTTGTGGGGGAGGGAGGGTTCTGAGCAGTTCTTC | CASSLWGREGSEQFF
TRBD2 | TRBJ2-1 | - | TRBV4-1 | TGCGCCAGCAGCCAACTAGCGGGAGGCTACAATGAGCAGTTCTTC | CASSQLAGGYNEQFF
TRBD2 | TRBJ2-3 | - | TRBV10-2 | TGCGCCAGCAGTGAAGCGGGAGGACTCACAGATACGCAGTATTTT | CASSEAGGLTDTQYF
- | TRBJ2-1 | - | TRBV19 | TGTGCCAGTAGTATAGAGGCAGGGTACAATGAGCAGTTCTTC | CASSIEAGYNEQFF
- | TRBJ2-1 | - | TRBV7-6 | TGTGCCAGCAGCTTAGGAGAACAAACTACCAATGAGCAGTTCTTC | CASSLGEQTTNEQFF